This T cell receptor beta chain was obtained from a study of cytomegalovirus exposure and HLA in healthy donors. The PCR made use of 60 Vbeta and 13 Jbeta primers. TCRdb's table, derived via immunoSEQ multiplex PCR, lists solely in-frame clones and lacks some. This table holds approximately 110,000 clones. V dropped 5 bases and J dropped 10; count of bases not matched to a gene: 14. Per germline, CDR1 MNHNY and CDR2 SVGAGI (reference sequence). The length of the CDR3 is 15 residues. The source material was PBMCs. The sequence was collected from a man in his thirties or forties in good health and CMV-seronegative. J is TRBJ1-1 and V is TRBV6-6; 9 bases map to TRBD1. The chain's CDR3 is CASSPRGGTGFIAFF. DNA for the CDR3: TGTGCCAGCAGTCCCCGAGGGGGGACAGGGTTCATAGCTTTCTTT.